This T cell receptor (beta chain) emerged from a study of blood T cells in healthy people across ages. Study-level findings and limits: Samples with more naive T cells showed higher observed beta diversity. PBMC samples, being unsorted, prevented any conclusive comparison of naive and antigen-experienced cells.

This clonotype was detected only a few times. Its specificity is unknown. With a J-beta primer mix and a sample-barcoded 5' primer, a second PCR ran about 7 to 11 cycles. Every sample gave at least 3 million paired-end reads containing CDR3. TCRdb re-derived calls from the 5' RACE reads in MiXCR, one entry per CDR3 protein. The data contain about 1.5 million distinct CDR3 sequences, 42% of them singletons. V lost 1 base to trimming and J lost 5 bases, with 12 bases between them. Germline loops: CDR1 MNHEY, CDR2 SMNVEV (reference sequence). The CDR3 covers 14 residues. The extraction recovered at least 5.5 micrograms of total RNA per sample.

The sequenced material came from blood. The receptor was isolated from a woman aged 18 to 35 in good health. This sequence joins TRBV27 and TRBJ2-7, with D tentatively TRBD2 (6 bases). CDR3 residues: CASSLWSGGDEQYF. In DNA, the CDR3 is TGTGCCAGCAGTTTATGGTCAGGCGGGGACGAGCAGTACTTC.